This is a list of T cell receptor beta chains from one sample in a study of T cells in Graves' hyperthyroidism and ophthalmopathy. Each CDR3 protein is one row after TCRdb ran MiXCR on the multiplex PCR reads. The data contain 370,000 or so distinct CDR3 sequences, around a quarter of them singletons. The sequencing input was blood. These receptors all stem from a man between 45 and 60 years old with Graves' hyperthyroidism. The CDR3 runs from the conserved cysteine through the conserved F or W. A D gene is named only where the DNA matches it firmly. Size values are once, few and many counts, or a class for expanded clones, and some rows have none.

abundance: -; v_gene: TRBV3-1; d_gene: -; j_gene: TRBJ1-1; CDR3nt: TGTGCCAGCAGCCAGGATCCAACAGGGAGGGGGTGGGCTTTCTTT; CDR3aa: CASSQDPTGRGWAFF
abundance: -; v_gene: TRBV7-3; d_gene: -; j_gene: TRBJ2-7; CDR3nt: TGTGCCAGCAGCTTAACCCCGGGTCCCGACGAGCAGTACTTC; CDR3aa: CASSLTPGPDEQYF
abundance: -; v_gene: TRBV6-1; d_gene: -; j_gene: TRBJ2-1; CDR3nt: TGTGCCAGCAGTGAAGCAGAACAGGGATATAATGAGCAGTTCTTC; CDR3aa: CASSEAEQGYNEQFF
abundance: -; v_gene: TRBV2; d_gene: -; j_gene: TRBJ2-7; CDR3nt: TGTGCCAGCAGTGAAGAGGCCTACGAGCAGTACTTC; CDR3aa: CASSEEAYEQYF
abundance: few; v_gene: TRBV5-5; d_gene: TRBD1; j_gene: TRBJ1-2; CDR3nt: TGTGCCAGCGGATTTGGCCGACAGGGGAACTATGGCTACACCTTC; CDR3aa: CASGFGRQGNYGYTF
abundance: -; v_gene: TRBV19; d_gene: -; j_gene: TRBJ1-1; CDR3nt: TGTGCCAGTAGTATTTCGGGCAAGAACACTGAAGCTTTCTTT; CDR3aa: CASSISGKNTEAFF
abundance: many; v_gene: TRBV3-1; d_gene: TRBD1; j_gene: TRBJ1-1; CDR3nt: TGTGCCAGCAGCCTACGGTGGGGACAGCAGAACACTGAAGCTTTCTTT; CDR3aa: CASSLRWGQQNTEAFF
abundance: few; v_gene: TRBV20-1; d_gene: -; j_gene: TRBJ2-1; CDR3nt: TGCAGTGCCTCCCTAGCAGGATACAATGAGCAGTTCTTC; CDR3aa: CSASLAGYNEQFF
abundance: -; v_gene: TRBV29-1; d_gene: -; j_gene: TRBJ1-1; CDR3nt: TGCAGCGTTGTACGAAAGAACACTGAAGCTTTCTTT; CDR3aa: CSVVRKNTEAFF
abundance: -; v_gene: TRBV27; d_gene: TRBD2; j_gene: TRBJ2-1; CDR3nt: TGTGCCAGCAGTTTATCGATACTAGCGGGAGTCAATGAGCAGTTCTTC; CDR3aa: CASSLSILAGVNEQFF
abundance: -; v_gene: TRBV6-2/TRBV6-3; d_gene: -; j_gene: TRBJ1-5; CDR3nt: TGTGCCAGCGGGGACCCCATAATGCAGCCCCAGCATTTT; CDR3aa: CASGDPIMQPQHF
abundance: -; v_gene: TRBV7-6; d_gene: TRBD1; j_gene: TRBJ2-3; CDR3nt: TGTGCCAGCAGCCCAGTTTCAGGGACAGGGGGATTGGCGCAGTATTTT; CDR3aa: CASSPVSGTGGLAQYF
abundance: -; v_gene: TRBV14; d_gene: -; j_gene: TRBJ2-1; CDR3nt: TGTGCCAGCAGCCAAGAGGGTCCCACGAGCTCCTACAATGAGCAGTTCTTC; CDR3aa: CASSQEGPTSSYNEQFF
abundance: few; v_gene: TRBV19; d_gene: -; j_gene: TRBJ1-2; CDR3nt: TGTGCCAGTAGTACGACCCTCCGAGGGGACGGGGGGTATGGCTACACCTTC; CDR3aa: CASSTTLRGDGGYGYTF
abundance: once; v_gene: TRBV19; d_gene: TRBD1; j_gene: TRBJ1-1; CDR3nt: TGTGCCAGCACTTTACAGGGGGGCGGCACTGAAGCTTTCTTT; CDR3aa: CASTLQGGGTEAFF
abundance: few; v_gene: TRBV29-1; d_gene: TRBD2; j_gene: TRBJ2-1; CDR3nt: TGCAGCGCCGGACTAGATGGGCAGTTCTTC; CDR3aa: CSAGLDGQFF
abundance: many; v_gene: TRBV9; d_gene: TRBD2; j_gene: TRBJ2-3; CDR3nt: TGTGCCAGCAGCGGACTAGCGGGAGGCGAAGCAGATACGCAGTATTTT; CDR3aa: CASSGLAGGEADTQYF
abundance: many; v_gene: TRBV15; d_gene: TRBD1; j_gene: TRBJ2-2; CDR3nt: TGTGCCACCAGCAGAGGTCCGGGACAGGGGGCGTTGAACACCGGGGAGCTGTTTTTT; CDR3aa: CATSRGPGQGALNTGELFF
abundance: many; v_gene: TRBV3-1; d_gene: -; j_gene: TRBJ2-2; CDR3nt: TGTGCCAGCAGCCAAACAAGGTCCGGGGAGCTGTTTTTT; CDR3aa: CASSQTRSGELFF
abundance: -; v_gene: TRBV9; d_gene: -; j_gene: TRBJ2-1; CDR3nt: TGTGCCAGCAGCGTAGACGCAGGCAGCTCCTACAATGAGCAGTTCTTC; CDR3aa: CASSVDAGSSYNEQFF
abundance: many; v_gene: TRBV7-9; d_gene: TRBD2; j_gene: TRBJ2-7; CDR3nt: TGTGCCAGCAGCGCCGCATTAGCGGGAGAGAAGGCCTACGAGCAGTACTTC; CDR3aa: CASSAALAGEKAYEQYF
abundance: -; v_gene: TRBV5-6; d_gene: TRBD1; j_gene: TRBJ2-7; CDR3nt: TGTGCCAGCAGCTTGGGCGGGACAGGGCTGGGCGAGCAGTACTTC; CDR3aa: CASSLGGTGLGEQYF
abundance: -; v_gene: TRBV6-1; d_gene: -; j_gene: TRBJ2-2; CDR3nt: TGTGCCAGCTCCGGACTCTCCGCCCTCGGGGAGCTGTTTTTT; CDR3aa: CASSGLSALGELFF
abundance: -; v_gene: TRBV14; d_gene: -; j_gene: TRBJ2-1; CDR3nt: TGTGCCAGCAGCCAAGACGTACAGGGTATCGATGAGCAGTTCTTC; CDR3aa: CASSQDVQGIDEQFF
abundance: few; v_gene: TRBV15; d_gene: -; j_gene: TRBJ1-2; CDR3nt: TGTGCCACCAGCAGAGATCTGGCAGCGGCGGGTTTTGGCTACACCTTC; CDR3aa: CATSRDLAAAGFGYTF
abundance: few; v_gene: TRBV5-1; d_gene: TRBD1; j_gene: TRBJ1-1; CDR3nt: TGCGCCAGCACCTACCCGGGACAGGGGGCAGCTGAAGCTTTCTTT; CDR3aa: CASTYPGQGAAEAFF
abundance: -; v_gene: TRBV2; d_gene: -; j_gene: TRBJ2-1; CDR3nt: TGTGCCAGCAGTGAAAGGGACGGCTCCGTGCAGTTCTTC; CDR3aa: CASSERDGSVQFF
abundance: few; v_gene: TRBV19; d_gene: TRBD2; j_gene: TRBJ2-2; CDR3nt: TGTGCCAGTAGTATCCTAACTAGCGGGAGCCGGACCGGGGAGCTGTTTTTT; CDR3aa: CASSILTSGSRTGELFF
abundance: -; v_gene: TRBV27; d_gene: -; j_gene: TRBJ1-5; CDR3nt: TGTGCCAGCAGTTTATCATTCAGGGTCGGGGTCAATCAGCCCCAGCATTTT; CDR3aa: CASSLSFRVGVNQPQHF
abundance: many; v_gene: TRBV6-1; d_gene: -; j_gene: TRBJ1-1; CDR3nt: TGTGCCAGCATTAAGGCTGGCGGTGTGAACACTGAAGCTTTCTTT; CDR3aa: CASIKAGGVNTEAFF
abundance: few; v_gene: TRBV12-3/TRBV12-4; d_gene: -; j_gene: TRBJ1-2; CDR3nt: TGTGCCAGCAGTCCCGACAGCGTCTATGGCTACACCTTC; CDR3aa: CASSPDSVYGYTF
abundance: few; v_gene: TRBV29-1; d_gene: TRBD1; j_gene: TRBJ2-7; CDR3nt: TGCAGCGTTGAAGCGGACAGGGACGAGCAGTACTTC; CDR3aa: CSVEADRDEQYF
abundance: -; v_gene: TRBV19; d_gene: TRBD1; j_gene: TRBJ2-5; CDR3nt: TGTGCCAGTAGTATTAGTGGCAGGGGGCTGACGGAGACCCAGTACTTC; CDR3aa: CASSISGRGLTETQYF
abundance: -; v_gene: TRBV4-1; d_gene: TRBD1; j_gene: TRBJ2-5; CDR3nt: TGCGCCAGCAGCCAAGCCCCTTTTGACAGGGTGGAGACCCAGTACTTC; CDR3aa: CASSQAPFDRVETQYF
abundance: many; v_gene: TRBV6-1; d_gene: TRBD2; j_gene: TRBJ2-7; CDR3nt: TGTGCCAGCAGTGAACCCGTTAGGGCTAGCGGGTACGAGCAGTACTTC; CDR3aa: CASSEPVRASGYEQYF
abundance: many; v_gene: TRBV3-1; d_gene: -; j_gene: TRBJ2-1; CDR3nt: TGTGCCAGCAGCCAAGTATCCGTGGAGCAGTTCTTC; CDR3aa: CASSQVSVEQFF
abundance: -; v_gene: TRBV9; d_gene: -; j_gene: TRBJ2-3; CDR3nt: TGTGCCAGCAGCGTCGGTTTCCTGGCGGGGCACACAGATACGCAGTATTTT; CDR3aa: CASSVGFLAGHTDTQYF
abundance: -; v_gene: TRBV12-3/TRBV12-4; d_gene: TRBD1; j_gene: TRBJ1-6; CDR3nt: TGTGCCAGCAGCGTTACGGGACAGGGAGGATCACCCCTCCACTTT; CDR3aa: CASSVTGQGGSPLHF
abundance: once; v_gene: TRBV12-3/TRBV12-4; d_gene: -; j_gene: TRBJ2-3; CDR3nt: TGTGCCAGCAGTTTAGTATCGGGGGGCCGGTCCACAGATACGCAGTATTTT; CDR3aa: CASSLVSGGRSTDTQYF
abundance: many; v_gene: TRBV11-2; d_gene: -; j_gene: TRBJ1-1; CDR3nt: TGTGCCAGCAGCTTTTACAGACGGAGGGACACTGAAGCTTTCTTT; CDR3aa: CASSFYRRRDTEAFF
abundance: -; v_gene: TRBV20-1; d_gene: -; j_gene: TRBJ2-1; CDR3nt: TGCAGTGCTCTCTATTTTGATGAGCAGTTCTTC; CDR3aa: CSALYFDEQFF
abundance: once; v_gene: TRBV2; d_gene: -; j_gene: TRBJ1-5; CDR3nt: TGTGCCAGCAGTGATTTCCTCGGCAGGAATCAGCCCCAGCATTTT; CDR3aa: CASSDFLGRNQPQHF
abundance: many; v_gene: TRBV5-1; d_gene: -; j_gene: TRBJ2-1; CDR3nt: TGCGCCAGCAGCTTGGACAGGGTCAGCAATGAGCAGTTCTTC; CDR3aa: CASSLDRVSNEQFF
abundance: -; v_gene: TRBV5-6; d_gene: -; j_gene: TRBJ1-2; CDR3nt: TGTGCCAGCAGCTTGGGGGCAGAACCCTATGGCTACACCTTC; CDR3aa: CASSLGAEPYGYTF
abundance: -; v_gene: TRBV28; d_gene: -; j_gene: TRBJ1-5; CDR3nt: TGTGCCAGCAGTTTTTCACTCAGGGTTAGCAATCAGCCCCAGCATTTT; CDR3aa: CASSFSLRVSNQPQHF
abundance: -; v_gene: TRBV5-1; d_gene: -; j_gene: TRBJ2-4; CDR3nt: TGCGCCAGCAGCTTCCTTGACGAAAACATTCAGTACTTC; CDR3aa: CASSFLDENIQYF
abundance: -; v_gene: TRBV29-1; d_gene: TRBD1; j_gene: TRBJ1-1; CDR3nt: TGCAGCGTCCGGGACAGGGGGATCGGGAACACTGAAGCTTTCTTT; CDR3aa: CSVRDRGIGNTEAFF
abundance: -; v_gene: TRBV6-5; d_gene: -; j_gene: TRBJ2-2; CDR3nt: TGTGCCAGCAGTTACGGGACGTCCACCGGGGAGCTGTTTTTT; CDR3aa: CASSYGTSTGELFF
abundance: -; v_gene: TRBV27; d_gene: TRBD1; j_gene: TRBJ1-2; CDR3nt: TGTGCCAGCAGTTTTCTACAGGGGCTACCCTATGGCTACACCTTC; CDR3aa: CASSFLQGLPYGYTF
abundance: -; v_gene: TRBV20-1; d_gene: TRBD1; j_gene: TRBJ1-1; CDR3nt: TGCAAGGGGTGGGCAGGGGGAAGAGACACTGAAGCTTTCTTT; CDR3aa: CKGWAGGRDTEAFF
abundance: -; v_gene: TRBV11-3; d_gene: TRBD2; j_gene: TRBJ2-1; CDR3nt: TGTGCCACCACGGGCGGGAGTGACAATGAGCAGTTCTTC; CDR3aa: CATTGGSDNEQFF
abundance: many; v_gene: TRBV7-2; d_gene: -; j_gene: TRBJ1-2; CDR3nt: TGTGCCAGCAGCTTAGCAACTAACTATGGCTACACCTTC; CDR3aa: CASSLATNYGYTF
abundance: -; v_gene: TRBV29-1; d_gene: TRBD2; j_gene: TRBJ2-1; CDR3nt: TGCAGCGTTGAAACCCAGACCATAGCGGGCAATGAGCAGTTCTTC; CDR3aa: CSVETQTIAGNEQFF